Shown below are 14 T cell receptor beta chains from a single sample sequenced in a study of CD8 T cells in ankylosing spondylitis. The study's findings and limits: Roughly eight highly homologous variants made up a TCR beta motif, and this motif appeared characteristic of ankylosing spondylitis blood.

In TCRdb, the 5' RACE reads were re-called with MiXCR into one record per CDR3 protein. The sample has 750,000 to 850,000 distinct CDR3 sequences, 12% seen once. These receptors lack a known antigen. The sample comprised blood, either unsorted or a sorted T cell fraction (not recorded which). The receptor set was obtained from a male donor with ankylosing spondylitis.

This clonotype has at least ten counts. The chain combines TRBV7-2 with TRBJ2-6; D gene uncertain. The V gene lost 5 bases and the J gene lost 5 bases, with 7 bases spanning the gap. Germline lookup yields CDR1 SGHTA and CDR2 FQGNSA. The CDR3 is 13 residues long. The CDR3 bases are TGTGCCAGCAGCCCCGGGTGGGCCAACGTCCTGACTTTC. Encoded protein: CASSPGWANVLTF. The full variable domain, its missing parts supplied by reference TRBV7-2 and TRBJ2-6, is GAGVSQSPSNKVTEKGKDVELRCDPISGHTALYWYRQSLGQGLEFLIYFQGNSAPDKSGLPSDRFSAERTGGSVSTLTIQRTQQEDSAVYLCASSPGWANVLTFGAGSRLTVL.

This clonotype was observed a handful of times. CDR3 loop: CASSQDLRLADEQYF. Here the CDR3 DNA reads TGCGCCAGCAGCCAAGATCTGAGGCTAGCGGACGAGCAGTACTTC. The rearrangement joins TRBV4-1 to TRBJ2-7; 7 bases map to TRBD2. The CDR3 length is 15 residues. Germline assignment: CDR1 MGHRA and CDR2 YSYEKL. V shed 0 bases, J shed 5 bases, and the junction held 7 bases outside the gene matches.

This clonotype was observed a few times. The chain's CDR3 is CASSLTPPSALEAFF. The CDR3 bases are TGCGCCAGCAGCTTGACCCCCCCGAGCGCCCTTGAAGCTTTCTTT. The rearrangement uses TRBV5-1 and TRBJ1-1; D unclear. The CDR3 consists of 15 residues. The V gene lost 1 base and the J gene lost 7 bases, with 17 bases spanning the gap. Germline-derived CDR1 and CDR2 are SGHRS and YFSETQ.

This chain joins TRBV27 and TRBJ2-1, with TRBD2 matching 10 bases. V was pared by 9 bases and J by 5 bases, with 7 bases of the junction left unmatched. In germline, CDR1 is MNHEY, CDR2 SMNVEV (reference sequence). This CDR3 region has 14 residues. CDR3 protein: CASPGTSANNEQFF. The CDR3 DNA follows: TGTGCCAGTCCCGGGACTAGCGCCAACAATGAGCAGTTCTTC.

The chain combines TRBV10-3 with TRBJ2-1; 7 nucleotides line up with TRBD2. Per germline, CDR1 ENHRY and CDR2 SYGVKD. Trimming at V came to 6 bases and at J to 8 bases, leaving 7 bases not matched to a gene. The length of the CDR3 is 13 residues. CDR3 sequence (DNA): TGTGCCATCAGGGGGACTAACGGCGATGAGCAGTTCTTC. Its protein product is CAIRGTNGDEQFF.

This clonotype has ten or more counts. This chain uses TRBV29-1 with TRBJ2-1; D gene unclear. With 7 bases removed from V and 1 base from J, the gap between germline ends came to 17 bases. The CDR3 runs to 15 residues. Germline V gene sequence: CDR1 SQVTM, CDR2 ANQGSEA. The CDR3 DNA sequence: TGCAGCGCTCTGGGCGGCCCAATATCCTACAATGAGCAGTTCTTC. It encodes CSALGGPISYNEQFF.

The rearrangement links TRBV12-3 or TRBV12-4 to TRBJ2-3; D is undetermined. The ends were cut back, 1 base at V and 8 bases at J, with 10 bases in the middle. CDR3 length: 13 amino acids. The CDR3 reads CASSLEELGTQYF. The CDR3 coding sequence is TGTGCCAGCAGTTTAGAAGAGTTAGGTACGCAGTATTTT.

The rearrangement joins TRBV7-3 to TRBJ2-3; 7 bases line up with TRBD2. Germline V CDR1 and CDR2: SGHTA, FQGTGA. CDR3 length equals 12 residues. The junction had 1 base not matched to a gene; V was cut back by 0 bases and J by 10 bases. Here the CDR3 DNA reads TGTGCCAGCAGCTTAACTAGCGGGCCGCAGTATTTT. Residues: CASSLTSGPQYF. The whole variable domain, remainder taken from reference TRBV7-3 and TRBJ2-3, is GAGVSQTPSNKVTEKGKYVELRCDPISGHTALYWYRQSLGQGPEFLIYFQGTGAADDSGLPNDRFFAVRPEGSVSTLKIQRTERGDSAVYLCASSLTSGPQYFGPGTRLTVL.

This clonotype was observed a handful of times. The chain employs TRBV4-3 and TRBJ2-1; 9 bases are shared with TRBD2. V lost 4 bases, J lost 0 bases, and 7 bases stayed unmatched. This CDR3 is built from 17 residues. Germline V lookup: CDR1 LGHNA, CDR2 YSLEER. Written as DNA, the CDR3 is TGCGCCAGCAGCCTTGCGGCGGGAGGGAGCTCCTACAATGAGCAGTTCTTC. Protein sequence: CASSLAAGGSSYNEQFF.

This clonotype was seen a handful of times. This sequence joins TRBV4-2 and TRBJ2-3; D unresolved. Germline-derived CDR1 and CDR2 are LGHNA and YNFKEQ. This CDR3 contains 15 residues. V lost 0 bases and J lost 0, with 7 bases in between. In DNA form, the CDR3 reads TGTGCCAGCAGCCAAGATCCTATTAGCACAGATACGCAGTATTTT. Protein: CASSQDPISTDTQYF.

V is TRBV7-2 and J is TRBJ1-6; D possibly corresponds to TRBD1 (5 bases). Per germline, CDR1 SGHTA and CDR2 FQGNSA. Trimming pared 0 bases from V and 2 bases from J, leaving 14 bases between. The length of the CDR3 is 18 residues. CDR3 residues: CASSLAGPQGTYNSPLHF. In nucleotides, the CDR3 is TGTGCCAGCAGCTTAGCGGGACCCCAGGGCACCTATAATTCACCCCTCCACTTT.

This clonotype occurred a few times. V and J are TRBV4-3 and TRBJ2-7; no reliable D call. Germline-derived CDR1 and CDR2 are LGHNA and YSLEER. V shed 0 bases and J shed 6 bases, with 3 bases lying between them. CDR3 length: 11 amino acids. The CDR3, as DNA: TGCGCCAGCAGCCAAGACGTCGAGCAGTACTTC. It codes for CASSQDVEQYF.

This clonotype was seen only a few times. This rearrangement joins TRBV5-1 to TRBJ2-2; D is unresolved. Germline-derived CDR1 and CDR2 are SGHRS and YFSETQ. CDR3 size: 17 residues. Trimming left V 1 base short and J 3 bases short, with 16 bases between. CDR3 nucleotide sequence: TGCGCCAGCAGCTTGCTCGTGTCCCAGTCGGACACCGGGGAGCTGTTTTTT. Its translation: CASSLLVSQSDTGELFF.

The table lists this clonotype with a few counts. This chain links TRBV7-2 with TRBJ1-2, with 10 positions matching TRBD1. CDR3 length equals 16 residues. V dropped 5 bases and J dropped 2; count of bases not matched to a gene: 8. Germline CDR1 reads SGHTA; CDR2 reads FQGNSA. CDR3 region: CASSPHRDRGNYGYTF. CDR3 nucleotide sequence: TGTGCCAGCAGCCCGCACCGGGACAGGGGCAACTATGGCTACACCTTC.